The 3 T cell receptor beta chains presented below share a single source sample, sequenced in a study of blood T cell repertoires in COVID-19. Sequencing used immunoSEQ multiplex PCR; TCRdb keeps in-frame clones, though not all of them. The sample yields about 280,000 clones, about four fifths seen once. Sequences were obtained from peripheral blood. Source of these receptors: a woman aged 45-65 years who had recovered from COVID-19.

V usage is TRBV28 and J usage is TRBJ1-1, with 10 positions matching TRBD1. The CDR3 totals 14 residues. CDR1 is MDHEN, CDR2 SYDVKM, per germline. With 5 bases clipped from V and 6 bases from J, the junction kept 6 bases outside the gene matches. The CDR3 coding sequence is TGTGCCAGCAGTACTCCGGGACAGGGGTCTGAAGCTTTCTTT. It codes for CASSTPGQGSEAFF. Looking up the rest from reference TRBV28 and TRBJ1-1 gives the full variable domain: DVKVTQSSRYLVKRTGEKVFLECVQDMDHENMFWYRQDPGLGLRLIYFSYDVKMKEKGDIPEGYSVSREKKERFSLILESASTNQTSMYLCASSTPGQGSEAFFGQGTRLTVV.

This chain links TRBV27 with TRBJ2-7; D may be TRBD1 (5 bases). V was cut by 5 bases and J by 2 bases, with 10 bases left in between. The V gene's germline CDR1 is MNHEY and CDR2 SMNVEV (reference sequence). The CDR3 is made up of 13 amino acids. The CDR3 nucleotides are TGTGCCAGCAGTGGTTCAGGGCCCTACGAGCAGTACTTC. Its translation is CASSGSGPYEQYF.

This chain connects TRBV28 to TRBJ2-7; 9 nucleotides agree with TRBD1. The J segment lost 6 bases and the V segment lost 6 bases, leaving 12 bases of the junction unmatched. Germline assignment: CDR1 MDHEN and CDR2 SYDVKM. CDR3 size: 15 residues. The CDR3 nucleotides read TGTGCCAGCAGCTCCCCCGGACAGGGGCAAGGCGAGCAGTACTTC. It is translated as CASSSPGQGQGEQYF.